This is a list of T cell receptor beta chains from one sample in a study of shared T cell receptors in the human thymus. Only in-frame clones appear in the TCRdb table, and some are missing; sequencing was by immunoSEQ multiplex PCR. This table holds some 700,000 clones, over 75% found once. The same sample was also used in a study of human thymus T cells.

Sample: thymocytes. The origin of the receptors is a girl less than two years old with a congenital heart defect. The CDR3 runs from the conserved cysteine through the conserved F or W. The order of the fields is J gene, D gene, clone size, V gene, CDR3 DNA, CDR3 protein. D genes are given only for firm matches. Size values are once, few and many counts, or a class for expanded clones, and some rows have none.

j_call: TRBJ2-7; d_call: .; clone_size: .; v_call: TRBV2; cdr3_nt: TGTGCCAGCACCGAAGGGGGGGGGAACTCCTACGAGCAGTACTTC; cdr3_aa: CASTEGGGNSYEQYF
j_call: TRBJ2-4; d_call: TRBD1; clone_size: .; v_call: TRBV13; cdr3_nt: TGTGCCAGCAGCTTAGGCCTGAGAGGACAGGCCCTAGCCAAAAACATTCAGTACTTC; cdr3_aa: CASSLGLRGQALAKNIQYF
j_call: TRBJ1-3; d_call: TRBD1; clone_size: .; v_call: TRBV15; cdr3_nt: TGTGCCACCAGCAGCTATTCTGGGGCGAGACAGGGGAAATGGGCCTCTGGAAACACCATATATTTT; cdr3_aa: CATSSYSGARQGKWASGNTIYF
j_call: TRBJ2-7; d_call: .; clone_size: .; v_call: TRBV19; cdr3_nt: TGTGCCAGTACCTCCCCATACAACGACTACGAGCAGTACTTC; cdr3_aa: CASTSPYNDYEQYF
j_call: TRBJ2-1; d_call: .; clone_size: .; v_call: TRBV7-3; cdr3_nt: TGTGCCAGCAGCCCTAAAATCAATTCCTCCTACAATGAGCAGTTCTTC; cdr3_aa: CASSPKINSSYNEQFF
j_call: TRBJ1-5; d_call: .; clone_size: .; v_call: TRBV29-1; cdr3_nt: TGCAGCGTTTCTTTTCAGCGTGTCGGGCAGCCCCAGCATTTT; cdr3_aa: CSVSFQRVGQPQHF
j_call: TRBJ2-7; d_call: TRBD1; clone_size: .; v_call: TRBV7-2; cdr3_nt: TGTGCCAGCAGCTGGACAGGGGCCTACGAGCAGTACTTC; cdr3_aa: CASSWTGAYEQYF
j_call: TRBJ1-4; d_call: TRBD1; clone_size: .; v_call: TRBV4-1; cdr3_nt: TGCGCCAGCAGCCAAGTCGGGACAGGGGGCGAAAAACTGTTTTTT; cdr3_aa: CASSQVGTGGEKLFF
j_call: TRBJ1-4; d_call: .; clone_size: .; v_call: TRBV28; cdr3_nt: TGTGCCAGCAGTTTATTGGCAGCAACTAATGAAAAACTGTTTTTT; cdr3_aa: CASSLLAATNEKLFF
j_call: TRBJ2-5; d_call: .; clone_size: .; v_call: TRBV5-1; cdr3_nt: TGCGCCAGCAGCTCCCAGGGGCCAGAGACCCAGTACTTC; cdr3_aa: CASSSQGPETQYF
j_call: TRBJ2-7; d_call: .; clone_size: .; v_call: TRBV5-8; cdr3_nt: TGTGCCAGCAGCTTGAGGCGACAGCCTCTAGAGCAGTACTTC; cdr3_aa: CASSLRRQPLEQYF
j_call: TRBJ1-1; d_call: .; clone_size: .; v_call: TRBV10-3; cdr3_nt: TGTGCCATCACCGTTACAGGGAACACTGAAGCTTTCTTT; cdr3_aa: CAITVTGNTEAFF
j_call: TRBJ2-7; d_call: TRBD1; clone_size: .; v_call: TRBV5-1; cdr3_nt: TGCGCCAGCAGCTTGGATGTTAGGGACAGAGCCTACGAGCAGTACTTC; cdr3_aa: CASSLDVRDRAYEQYF
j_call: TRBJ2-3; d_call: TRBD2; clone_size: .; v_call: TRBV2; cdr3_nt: TGTGCCAGCAGTCCCCTGACCCCGAGACTAGCGGGGGCGCCAACGCAGTATTTT; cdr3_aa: CASSPLTPRLAGAPTQYF
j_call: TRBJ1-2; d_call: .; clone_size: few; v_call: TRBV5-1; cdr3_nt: TGCGCCAGCAGCTTGGATCGGTGGGGCTACACCTTC; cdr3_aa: CASSLDRWGYTF
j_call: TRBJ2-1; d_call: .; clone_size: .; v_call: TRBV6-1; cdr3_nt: TGTGCCAGCAGTGAAAGACTGGAACAGTTCTTC; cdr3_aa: CASSERLEQFF
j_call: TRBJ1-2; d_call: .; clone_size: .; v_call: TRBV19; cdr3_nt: TGTGCCAGTAGTGCAGCGTACTATGGCTACACCTTC; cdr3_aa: CASSAAYYGYTF
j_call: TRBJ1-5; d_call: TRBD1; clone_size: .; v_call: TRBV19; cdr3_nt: TGTGCCAGCATTGGGACAGCCTATCAGCCCCAGCATTTT; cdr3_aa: CASIGTAYQPQHF
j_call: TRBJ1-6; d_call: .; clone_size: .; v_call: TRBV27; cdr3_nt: TGTGCCAGCAGTGCGGGGACTTCCTCCTATAATTCACCCCTCCACTTT; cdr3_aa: CASSAGTSSYNSPLHF
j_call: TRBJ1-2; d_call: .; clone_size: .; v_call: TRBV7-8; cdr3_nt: TGTGCCAGCAGCCTAAAGATAGACAGCCATGTCGGTGGCTACACCTTC; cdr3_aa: CASSLKIDSHVGGYTF
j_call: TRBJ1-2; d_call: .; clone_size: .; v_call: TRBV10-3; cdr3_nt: TGTGCCATCGGCCCAGACACCGCTTATGGCTACACCTTC; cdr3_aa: CAIGPDTAYGYTF
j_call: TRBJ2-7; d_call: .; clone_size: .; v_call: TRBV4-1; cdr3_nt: TGCGCCAGCAGCCAAGGGGGGGATAAAAACTACGAGCAGTACTTC; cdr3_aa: CASSQGGDKNYEQYF
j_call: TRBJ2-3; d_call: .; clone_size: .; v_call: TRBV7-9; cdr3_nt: TGTGCCAGCAGCTTAGATTCCGGAGGGGATACGCAGTATTTT; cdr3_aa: CASSLDSGGDTQYF
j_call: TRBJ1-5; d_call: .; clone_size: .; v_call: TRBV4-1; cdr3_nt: TGCGCCAGCAGCCCAGACCCTCAGTATCAGCCCCAGCATTTT; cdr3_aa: CASSPDPQYQPQHF
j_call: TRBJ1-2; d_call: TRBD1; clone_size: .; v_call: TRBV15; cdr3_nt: TGTGCCACCAGCAGATCCAGATTTGACAGGGTCTACGGCTACACCTTC; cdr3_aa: CATSRSRFDRVYGYTF
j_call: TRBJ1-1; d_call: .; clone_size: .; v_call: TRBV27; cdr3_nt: TGTGCCAGCAGTTTATCGCCGTGGGGGCCCGAGACCAAGATGGCTTTCTTT; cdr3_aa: CASSLSPWGPETKMAFF
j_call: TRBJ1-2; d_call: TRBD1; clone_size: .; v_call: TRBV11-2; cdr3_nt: TGTGCCAGCAGCTTAGGGGGGCCGGGACAGGGATTGGGTAACTATGGCTACACCTTC; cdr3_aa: CASSLGGPGQGLGNYGYTF
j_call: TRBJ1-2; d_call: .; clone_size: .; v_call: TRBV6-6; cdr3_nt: TGTGCCAGCAGTTACATGGACAGAAGGGCCCGTGGCTACACCTTC; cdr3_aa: CASSYMDRRARGYTF
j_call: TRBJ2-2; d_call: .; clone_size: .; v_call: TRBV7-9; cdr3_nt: TGTGCCAGCAGCTTAACAGGGTTTGGCACCGGGGAGCTGTTTTTT; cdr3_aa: CASSLTGFGTGELFF
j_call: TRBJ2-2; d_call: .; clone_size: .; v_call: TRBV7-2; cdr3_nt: TGTGCCAGCAGCTTAGCAGGGGGAAGCGGGGAGCTGTTTTTT; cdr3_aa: CASSLAGGSGELFF
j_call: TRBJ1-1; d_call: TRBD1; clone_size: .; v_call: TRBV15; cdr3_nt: TGTGCCACCAGCGGACGGACAGGGAGGAACACTGAAGCTTTCTTT; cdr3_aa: CATSGRTGRNTEAFF
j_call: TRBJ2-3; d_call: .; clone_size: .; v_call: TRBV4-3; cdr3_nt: TGCGCCAGCAGCCAAGATCGGCCGGGTGTAGGTACAGATACGCAGTATTTT; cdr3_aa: CASSQDRPGVGTDTQYF
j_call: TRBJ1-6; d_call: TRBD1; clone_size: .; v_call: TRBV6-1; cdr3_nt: TGTGCCAACGGACAGGGCCATAATTCACCCCTCCACTTT; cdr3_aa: CANGQGHNSPLHF
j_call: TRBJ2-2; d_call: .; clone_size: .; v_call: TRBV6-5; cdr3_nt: TGTGCCAGCAGTTACTCGCGACACGTCGGGGAGCTGTTTTTT; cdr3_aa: CASSYSRHVGELFF
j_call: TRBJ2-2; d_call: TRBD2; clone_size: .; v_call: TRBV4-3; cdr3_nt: TGCGCCAGCAGCCAAGTCCGGGGGGGATTAAACAAAGCGGGGGGGACCACCGGGGAGCTGTTTTTT; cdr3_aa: CASSQVRGGLNKAGGTTGELFF
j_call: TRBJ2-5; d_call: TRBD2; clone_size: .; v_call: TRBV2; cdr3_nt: TGTGCCAGCAGTGGCTTGGCGGGGGGACAAGAGACCCAGTACTTC; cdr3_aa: CASSGLAGGQETQYF
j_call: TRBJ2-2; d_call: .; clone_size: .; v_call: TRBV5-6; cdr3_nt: TGTGCCAGCAGCTCTTGGGCTAGCAATGTCGGGGAGCTGTTTTTT; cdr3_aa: CASSSWASNVGELFF
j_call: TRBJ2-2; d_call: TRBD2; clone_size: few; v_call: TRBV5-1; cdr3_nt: TGCGCCAGCAGCTTGAGCGGGGTGGCCGGGGAGCTGTTTTTT; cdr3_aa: CASSLSGVAGELFF
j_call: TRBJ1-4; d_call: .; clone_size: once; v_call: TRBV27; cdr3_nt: TGTGCCAGCAGTTTATCCCCGACGGGGAGAGGCACCCCGGAAAAACTGTTTTTT; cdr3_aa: CASSLSPTGRGTPEKLFF
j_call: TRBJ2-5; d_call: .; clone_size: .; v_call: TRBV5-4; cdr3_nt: TGTGCCAGCAGTTATAGCGACGGCTATATGGAGACCCAGTACTTC; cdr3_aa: CASSYSDGYMETQYF
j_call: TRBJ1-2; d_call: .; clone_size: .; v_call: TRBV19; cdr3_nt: TGTGCCGTGTGGTCGAGGGTTGATGGCTACACCTTC; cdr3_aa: CAVWSRVDGYTF
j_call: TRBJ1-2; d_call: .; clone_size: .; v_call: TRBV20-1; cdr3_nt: TGCACGGGGGATGGCTACACCTTC; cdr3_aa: CTGDGYTF
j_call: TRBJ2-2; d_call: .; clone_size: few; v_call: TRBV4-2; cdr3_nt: TGTGCCAGCAGCCTCGGCAAAGGGGTTGAAAAAACCGGGGAGCTGTTTTTT; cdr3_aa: CASSLGKGVEKTGELFF
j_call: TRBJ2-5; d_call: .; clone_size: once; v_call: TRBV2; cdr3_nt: TGTGCCAGTCAAGAAGGGGCTGAAGAGACCCAGTACTTC; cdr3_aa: CASQEGAEETQYF
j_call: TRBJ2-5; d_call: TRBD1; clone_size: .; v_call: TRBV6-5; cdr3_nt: TGTGCCAGCGCCGTAGGGACAGGGGGCGAAGAGACCCAGTACTTC; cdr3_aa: CASAVGTGGEETQYF
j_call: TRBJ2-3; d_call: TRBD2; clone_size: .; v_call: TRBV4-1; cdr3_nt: TGCGCCAGCAGCCCAAACCTAAAGCGGGGGGGCACAGATACGCAGTATTTT; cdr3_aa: CASSPNLKRGGTDTQYF
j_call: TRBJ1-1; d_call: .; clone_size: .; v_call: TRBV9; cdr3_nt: TGTGCCAGCAGCGTCAACCCATATTTACACAGCTTTTATTTGAACACTGAAGCTTTCTTT; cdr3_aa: CASSVNPYLHSFYLNTEAFF
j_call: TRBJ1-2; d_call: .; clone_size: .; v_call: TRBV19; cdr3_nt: TGTGCCAGTAGTATCCCCCGGCGGGTCCACTATGGCTACACCTTC; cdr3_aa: CASSIPRRVHYGYTF
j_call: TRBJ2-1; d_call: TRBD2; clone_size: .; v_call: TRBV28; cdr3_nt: TGTGCCAGCAGTTTTCTGCCCGACACGGGAGGTAAGGGTTATGAGCAGTTCTTC; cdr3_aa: CASSFLPDTGGKGYEQFF
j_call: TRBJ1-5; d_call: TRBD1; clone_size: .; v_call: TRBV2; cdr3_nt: TGTGCCAGCAGGGGGGACAGGGTACCTTATAGCAATCAGCCCCAGCATTTT; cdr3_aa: CASRGDRVPYSNQPQHF
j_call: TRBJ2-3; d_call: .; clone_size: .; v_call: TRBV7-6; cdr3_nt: TGTGCCAGCAGCCCCGCCCCTCGATATACAGAAGCCCATAGCACAGATACGCAGTATTTT; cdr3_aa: CASSPAPRYTEAHSTDTQYF
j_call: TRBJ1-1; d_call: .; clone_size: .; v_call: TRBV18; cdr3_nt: TGTGCCAGCTCACCAAGGGGTGGGAAGAACACTGAAGCTTTCTTT; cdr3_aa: CASSPRGGKNTEAFF
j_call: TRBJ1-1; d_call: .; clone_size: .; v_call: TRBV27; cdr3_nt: TGTGCCAGCAGTTCCGGGACACACCCCGGGGACACTGAAGCTTTCTTT; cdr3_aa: CASSSGTHPGDTEAFF
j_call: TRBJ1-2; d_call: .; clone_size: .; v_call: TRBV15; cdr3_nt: TGTGCCACCAGCAGTCTCACCGAGAATGCGGGCCTGCCTAACTATGGCTACACCTTC; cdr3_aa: CATSSLTENAGLPNYGYTF
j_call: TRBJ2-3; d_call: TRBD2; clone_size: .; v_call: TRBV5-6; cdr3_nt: TGTGCCAGCAGCCTAGCGGGGGCCTCTAGCACAGATACGCAGTATTTT; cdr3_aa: CASSLAGASSTDTQYF
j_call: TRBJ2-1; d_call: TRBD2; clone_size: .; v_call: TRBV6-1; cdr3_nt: TGTGCCAGCAGTGAACTCACTAGCGGGGGCCCCAATGAGCAGTTCTTC; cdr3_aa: CASSELTSGGPNEQFF
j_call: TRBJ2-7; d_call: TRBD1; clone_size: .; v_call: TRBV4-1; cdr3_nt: TGCGCCAGCAGCCAAGATCTCCACCGGGACAGGGGTTACGAGCAGTACTTC; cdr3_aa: CASSQDLHRDRGYEQYF
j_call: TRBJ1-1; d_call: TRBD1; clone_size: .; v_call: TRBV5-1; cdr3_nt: TGCGCCAGCAGCCACCACCACAGGGGGCGAAGGATTTATACTGAAGCTTTCTTT; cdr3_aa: CASSHHHRGRRIYTEAFF
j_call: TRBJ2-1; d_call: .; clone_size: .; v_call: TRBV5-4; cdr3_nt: TGTGCCAGCAGCCTCGATAGGTTTCAGGGAAGCTCCTACAATGAGCAGTTCTTC; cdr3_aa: CASSLDRFQGSSYNEQFF
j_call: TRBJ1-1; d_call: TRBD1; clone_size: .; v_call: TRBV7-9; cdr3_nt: TGTGCCAGCAGCTTATCAACCCGGGACAGGGGTAGGAACACTGAAGCTTTCTTT; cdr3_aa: CASSLSTRDRGRNTEAFF